Shown below are 30 T cell receptor beta chains from a single sample sequenced in a study of T cells in Graves' hyperthyroidism and ophthalmopathy. TCR beta CDR3 sequences were amplified from RNA transcripts. The TCR CDR3 was amplified in a first-round RT-PCR using the HTBI primer set. One entry per CDR3 protein, called by TCRdb with MiXCR from the multiplex PCR reads. The sample lists some 490,000 distinct CDR3 sequences, about 15% occurring once. The sequencing input was blood. Receptors were obtained from a woman aged 25 to 39 with Graves' ophthalmopathy.

The CDR3 coding sequence is TGCAGTGCTCAGACTAGGAATGAGCAGTTCTTC. Encoded protein: CSAQTRNEQFF. The rearrangement joins TRBV20-1 to TRBJ2-1, with a weak D call TRBD2 (6 bases). Trimming cost V 5 bases and J 7 bases, with 9 bases left between them. The CDR3 length is 11 residues. The V gene's germline CDR1 is DFQATT and CDR2 SNEGSKA (reference sequence).

This chain uses TRBV20-1 with TRBJ1-5; a weak D match, TRBD1 (5 bases). CDR1 and CDR2 from the germline V gene are DFQATT and SNEGSKA (reference sequence). V was cut by 4 bases and J by 0 bases, with 13 bases left in between. The CDR3 consists of 15 residues. The CDR3 spells CSAMWGGVSNQPQHF. The DNA of the CDR3 is TGCAGTGCTATGTGGGGCGGGGTTAGCAATCAGCCCCAGCATTTT.

There are many counts of this clonotype. V is TRBV20-1 and J is TRBJ2-1, with D possibly being TRBD1 or TRBD2 (5 bases each). Germline loops: CDR1 DFQATT, CDR2 SNEGSKA (reference sequence). Trimming removed 3 bases from V and 4 bases from J, with 10 bases in between. This CDR3 contains 13 residues. The CDR3 protein is CSARGDGYNEQFF. CDR3 coding DNA: TGCAGTGCTAGGGGGGACGGTTACAATGAGCAGTTCTTC.

This clonotype was counted ten times or more. V is TRBV20-1 and J is TRBJ2-1; weak D call: TRBD2 (6 bases). The germline CDR1 and CDR2 sequences are DFQATT and SNEGSKA (reference sequence). The CDR3 length is 13 residues. Trimming removed 8 bases from V and 10 bases from J, with 21 bases in between. As DNA, the CDR3 is TGCAGTCGGAATGGCGGGAACCTCGAGGAGCAGTTCTTC. This encodes CSRNGGNLEEQFF.

V and J are TRBV11-3 and TRBJ2-5; D uncertain. This CDR3 is built from 14 residues. Between the trimmed V and J ends, which lost 5 bases and 1 base, there was a span of 11 bases. Germline values: CDR1 SGHNT, CDR2 YENEEA. The CDR3 protein is CASSGRRTQETQYF. CDR3 DNA: TGTGCCAGCAGCGGCAGGCGAACCCAAGAGACCCAGTACTTC.

This clonotype was detected many times. CDR3 sequence reads: CSATPVAGGLTDTQYF. The DNA for the CDR3 is TGCAGTGCCACTCCCGTAGCGGGAGGGCTGACAGATACGCAGTATTTT. V usage is TRBV20-1 and J usage is TRBJ2-3; the match to TRBD2 covers 11 bases. Trimming took 6 bases from V and 3 from J; bases not matched to a gene: 11. The V gene's germline CDR1 is DFQATT and CDR2 SNEGSKA (reference sequence). This CDR3 region has 16 residues.

This clonotype showed up many times. A much larger clone is a single base away; this may be a read error. The chain combines TRBV6-1 with TRBJ1-1; D is perhaps TRBD1 (5 bases). The CDR3 has 12 residues. Trimming shortened V by 5 bases and J by 4 bases, and 8 bases separated the two germline ends. Germline V gives CDR1 MNHNS, CDR2 SASEGT. CDR3 bases: TGTGCCAGCAGTTGGGGGGGCACTGAAGCTTTCTTT. This gives the protein CASSWGGTEAFF.

This clonotype was seen only a few times. The gene calls are TRBV20-1 and TRBJ2-4; 7 nucleotides match TRBD2. The length of the CDR3 is 16 residues. CDR1 and CDR2 from the germline V gene are DFQATT and SNEGSKA (reference sequence). The V and J ends lost 3 bases and 1 base, in that order; junction bases with no gene match: 9. DNA for the CDR3: TGCAGTGCTAGGGGCGGGAGTGCCTTTGCCAAAAACATTCAGTACTTC. Its protein product is CSARGGSAFAKNIQYF.

This clonotype was observed at least ten times. The J gene is TRBJ1-1, the V gene TRBV18; D uncertain. The germline gives CDR1 KGHSH, CDR2 LQKENI. The V end was cut by 3 bases, the J end by 4 bases, with 12 bases between. The CDR3 runs 14 residues. Written as DNA, the CDR3 is TGTGCCAGCTCACCCACCAATCGTCCCACTGAAGCTTTCTTT. Translating gives CASSPTNRPTEAFF.

This clonotype was seen more than once but under ten times. The chain employs TRBV19 and TRBJ2-1; 13 bases are shared with TRBD2. CDR1 and CDR2 (germline): LNHDA, SQIVND (reference sequence). The CDR3 contains 16 residues. The V gene end was trimmed by 3 bases and the J gene end by 9 bases; junction bases not matched to a gene: 8. The CDR3 is CASSMPGLAGFGEQFF. CDR3 in DNA: TGTGCCAGTAGTATGCCGGGACTAGCGGGATTTGGTGAGCAGTTCTTC.

This chain uses TRBV6-1 with TRBJ1-5, with 9 positions matching TRBD1. The CDR3 is 16 residues long. Per germline, CDR1 MNHNS and CDR2 SASEGT. V lost 6 bases to trimming and J lost 7 bases; unmatched junction nucleotides: 13. CDR3 sequence reads: CASRRTGGRNRQPQHF. The CDR3 coding sequence is TGTGCCAGCAGGCGAACAGGGGGCCGAAATAGACAGCCCCAGCATTTT.

The chain links TRBV5-4 to TRBJ2-7; 8 positions match TRBD2. This CDR3 has 16 amino acids. The junction had 12 bases not matched to a gene; V was cut back by 4 bases and J by 3 bases. Germline CDR1 and CDR2: SGHNT and YYREEE (reference sequence). The CDR3 spells CASSTGGLAGHYEQYF. CDR3 coding DNA: TGTGCCAGCAGCACGGGGGGGTTAGCGGGGCACTACGAGCAGTACTTC.

This clonotype was counted many times. V and J are TRBV6-5 and TRBJ2-3, with a tentative D call TRBD2 (6 bases). Trimming removed 0 bases at V and 6 bases at J, with 22 bases between. This CDR3 region has 18 residues. Germline lookup yields CDR1 MNHEY and CDR2 SVGAGI. As DNA, the CDR3 is TGTGCCAGCAGTTACTCGAGTCGCCTGGGGGGTAATTCGGATACGCAGTATTTT. Protein sequence: CASSYSSRLGGNSDTQYF.

The rearrangement joins TRBV4-1 to TRBJ2-5, with TRBD1 matching over 7 bases. The V segment lost 5 bases and the J segment 1 base; nucleotides outside the gene matches: 7. This CDR3 has 15 amino acids. CDR1 is MGHRA, CDR2 YSYEKL, per germline. CDR3 residues: CASSLNWDSQETQYF. The CDR3 DNA sequence: TGCGCCAGCAGCTTAAACTGGGACAGCCAAGAGACCCAGTACTTC.

This clonotype came up many times. The chain has TRBV28 and TRBJ2-5; D not certain. Germline V CDR1 and CDR2: MDHEN, SYDVKM. The V and J ends lost 1 base and 5 bases respectively, with 14 bases between them. The CDR3 sequence is 15 residues long. This chain's CDR3 is CASSLFRPDGETQYF. The DNA of the CDR3 is TGTGCCAGCAGTTTATTTCGTCCCGACGGGGAGACCCAGTACTTC.

This clonotype was counted between two and nine times. The V and J genes are TRBV4-2 and TRBJ2-5; 7 nucleotides agree with TRBD2. Germline V CDR1 and CDR2: LGHNA, YNFKEQ. V was pared by 0 bases and J by 2 bases, with 6 bases of the junction left unmatched. This CDR3 region has 16 residues. The CDR3 is CASSQDGRVGQETQYF. The CDR3 bases are TGTGCCAGCAGCCAAGATGGGAGGGTCGGGCAAGAGACCCAGTACTTC.

With regard to this clonotype: At one boundary the junction diverges from the germline segment, which might be a read error. This chain connects TRBV18 to TRBJ1-6; D uncertain. The CDR3 is 15 amino acids. Germline V gene sequence: CDR1 KGHSH, CDR2 LQKENI. The CDR3: CASSPSNGYNSLLHF. The CDR3 region has the DNA TGTGCCAGCTCACCAAGTAACGGTTATAATTCACTCCTCCACTTT.

This clonotype came up many times. This chain joins TRBV5-6 and TRBJ2-1; 9 bases match TRBD1. J was trimmed by 5 bases and V by 4 bases; bases with no gene match: 7. The CDR3 runs to 15 residues. Germline V CDR1 and CDR2: SGHDT, YYEEEE. This CDR3 is CASSVLGQGHNEQFF. The CDR3 DNA sequence: TGTGCCAGCAGCGTGCTGGGACAGGGCCACAATGAGCAGTTCTTC.

The chain recombines TRBV20-1 with TRBJ2-3; the D call may be TRBD1 or TRBD2 (6 bases each). Trimming removed 5 bases at V and 4 bases at J, with 13 bases between. Germline V lookup: CDR1 DFQATT, CDR2 SNEGSKA (reference sequence). CDR3 length: 13 residues. In nucleotides, the CDR3 is TGCAGTGCTGACGAGGGGGGCTCAGATACGCAGTATTTT. It encodes CSADEGGSDTQYF.

This clonotype was seen ten or more times. V gene TRBV18 combines with J gene TRBJ1-2, with unresolved D. Germline assignment: CDR1 KGHSH and CDR2 LQKENI. The CDR3 covers 13 residues. V gave up 1 base and J gave up 7 bases, with 10 bases separating them. The CDR3 DNA sequence: TGTGCCAGCTCACCACTCAAGGGTCTTGGCTACACCTTC. This sequence encodes CASSPLKGLGYTF.

This clonotype was counted at least ten times. The chain couples TRBV20-1 to TRBJ2-4, with D perhaps matching TRBD2 (6 bases). V lost 5 bases and J lost 6, with 14 bases in between. The CDR3 is 13 residues long. Per germline, CDR1 DFQATT and CDR2 SNEGSKA (reference sequence). For the CDR3, the DNA is TGCAGTGCTTTTCAACCCGGGGGAAACATTCAGTACTTC. Residues: CSAFQPGGNIQYF.

At least ten counts were recorded for this clonotype. V usage is TRBV28 and J usage is TRBJ1-1; possibly TRBD1 for D (6 bases). The CDR3 has 16 residues. Germline V CDR1 and CDR2: MDHEN, SYDVKM. V lost 5 bases, J lost 6 bases, and 22 bases lay in between. The CDR3 sequence: CASSTLGAAASPEAFF. The CDR3 coding sequence is TGTGCCAGCAGTACATTGGGGGCCGCGGCGTCACCTGAAGCTTTCTTT.

V usage is TRBV11-2 and J usage is TRBJ1-1; D gene ambiguous. The germline V and J ends were trimmed by 5 bases and 10 bases, with 17 bases remaining between them. Germline values: CDR1 SGHAT, CDR2 FQNNGV. CDR3 size: 13 residues. CDR3 sequence: CASSPRLAIGAFF. CDR3 DNA: TGTGCCAGCAGCCCCAGGCTTGCCATTGGAGCTTTCTTT.

This clonotype was detected ten times or more. Relative to the germline gene, one junction end is altered; a read error may explain this. J is TRBJ1-5 and V is TRBV2, with D possibly TRBD1 on 6 matching bases. Per germline, CDR1 SNHLY and CDR2 FYNNEI. This CDR3 comprises 14 residues. The CDR3 loop is CASTEDRLDQPQHF. In DNA, the CDR3 is TGTGCCAGCACTGAAGACAGGCTCGATCAGCCCCAGCATTTT.

This clonotype was seen many times. The V and J genes are TRBV11-1 and TRBJ1-5; D gene ambiguous. The CDR3 runs to 15 residues. V was clipped by 6 bases and J by 0 bases, with 12 bases between them. CDR1 is SGHAT and CDR2 is FQDESV in the germline V gene (reference sequence). The CDR3 DNA reads TGTGCCAGCAGTCTCACTGTGGATAGCAATCAGCCCCAGCATTTT. Translation gives CASSLTVDSNQPQHF.

The sample holds many counts of this clonotype. The V and J genes are TRBV28 and TRBJ2-7; D is undetermined. This CDR3 region has 14 residues. Per germline, CDR1 MDHEN and CDR2 SYDVKM. Trimming cost V 4 bases and J 2 bases, with 12 bases left between them. CDR3 residues: CASSSATFAYEQYF. CDR3 in DNA: TGTGCCAGCAGTTCGGCCACCTTCGCCTACGAGCAGTACTTC.

This clonotype was observed many times. The V call is TRBV15, the J call TRBJ2-7; D perhaps matches TRBD2 (5 bases). V was pared by 9 bases and J by 1 base, with 16 bases between. The germline V gene encodes CDR1 LNHNV and CDR2 YYDKDF (reference sequence). The CDR3 covers 14 residues. The CDR3 here is CATSEGLASYEQYF. CDR3 sequence (DNA): TGTGCCACGTCAGAGGGCCTTGCGTCCTACGAGCAGTACTTC.

Only a few counts were recorded for this clonotype. The chain recombines TRBV7-3 with TRBJ2-2; D possibly matches TRBD1 or TRBD2 (6 bases each). Between the trimmed V and J ends, which lost 2 bases and 6 bases, there was a span of 16 bases. The CDR3 is 16 residues long. Germline V gene sequence: CDR1 SGHTA, CDR2 FQGTGA. In nucleotides, the CDR3 is TGTGCCAGCAGCTTAGGAACCAGGGGAGGTCCCGGGGAGCTGTTTTTT. This gives the protein CASSLGTRGGPGELFF.

This clonotype was recorded many times. The gene calls are TRBV11-2 and TRBJ2-7, with TRBD2 identical over 8 bases. Germline assignment: CDR1 SGHAT and CDR2 FQNNGV. Trimming took 0 bases from V and 8 from J; bases not matched to a gene: 6. The CDR3 spans 14 residues. The CDR3 nucleotides are TGTGCCAGCAGCTTAGATCGGGGGGGGCAGAAGCAGTACTTC. This codes for CASSLDRGGQKQYF.

In the case of this clonotype: Being one base from a much bigger clone, this may be a read error. This chain connects TRBV5-6 to TRBJ2-1; D not certain. Germline V lookup: CDR1 SGHDT, CDR2 YYEEEE. This CDR3 is built from 15 residues. DNA for the CDR3: TGTGCCAGCAGCTCTTTGACTGGCGGAGACAATGAGCGGTTCTTC. This codes for CASSSLTGGDNERFF.